This T cell receptor beta chain is from a study of technical replicates of blood from several donors. Produced via immunoSEQ multiplex PCR; TCRdb's table is partial and in-frame only. The profile shows about 14,000 clones, 70% to 80% of them singletons. Trimming took 10 bases from V and 1 from J, leaving 12 bases between them. Germline V gene data show CDR1 as MGHDK and CDR2 as SYGVNS. This CDR3 is built from 13 residues. What was sequenced was PBMCs. This TCR derives from a human donor in good health. The chain couples TRBV25-1 to TRBJ2-3; TRBD1 might be the D (6 bases). CDR3 nucleotides: TGTGCCACCACGACAGGAGGCACAGATACGCAGTATTTT. The encoded protein is CATTTGGTDTQYF.